This is a list of T cell receptor beta chains from one sample in a study of post-analysis software for immune sequencing data. From the PCR reads, TCRdb called clonotypes with MiXCR, one entry per CDR3 protein. Seen here are approximately 690,000 distinct CDR3 sequences, 55% to 60% observed once, and the top ten hold about 11%. Material for sequencing was blood. These receptors originate from a girl aged 2-15 years with multiple sclerosis. Each CDR3 is given with its conserved first and last residue. The D gene is left open where the match is weak. A clone size is listed for some rows: how often the clone was seen (once, few, many), or a class if it is expanded.

TRBJ2-3	TRBV29-1	TRBD2	.	CSVLGLAGGLEGTDTQYF	TGCAGCGTCCTAGGACTAGCGGGAGGCCTGGAGGGCACAGATACGCAGTATTTT
TRBJ2-7	TRBV5-1	.	.	CASSPGQGHIEQYF	TGCGCCAGCAGCCCAGGGCAGGGACATATTGAGCAGTACTTC
TRBJ1-4	TRBV18	.	once	CASSPRDATNEKLFF	TGTGCCAGCTCACCTCGGGACGCAACTAATGAAAAACTGTTTTTT
TRBJ1-2	TRBV10-3	.	.	CAISERQEANYGYTF	TGTGCCATCAGTGAGAGGCAGGAAGCTAACTATGGCTACACCTTC
TRBJ2-3	TRBV29-1	TRBD2	.	CSVGERAGEHPDTQYF	TGCAGCGTTGGAGAAAGAGCGGGGGAACATCCAGATACGCAGTATTTT
TRBJ2-7	TRBV5-1	TRBD1	.	CASGDRGHEQYF	TGCGCCAGCGGGGACAGGGGCCACGAGCAGTACTTC
TRBJ1-4	TRBV29-1	.	.	CSVELTENEKLFF	TGCAGCGTTGAGTTGACCGAAAATGAAAAACTGTTTTTT
TRBJ2-1	TRBV6-2/TRBV6-3	TRBD2	.	CASSYGTGGQNEQFF	TGTGCCAGCAGTTACGGAACGGGGGGGCAAAATGAGCAGTTCTTC
TRBJ2-7	TRBV18	.	once	CASSPQRREPDDEQYF	TGTGCCAGCTCACCCCAACGACGGGAGCCAGACGACGAGCAGTACTTC
TRBJ2-1	TRBV20-1	.	.	CSARARKQGVRYNEQFF	TGCAGTGCTAGAGCCCGAAAACAGGGTGTAAGGTACAATGAGCAGTTCTTC
TRBJ2-1	TRBV29-1	TRBD2	once	CGVDGGVSGPPNEQFF	TGCGGCGTTGACGGGGGTGTTAGCGGGCCACCTAATGAGCAGTTCTTC
TRBJ2-3	TRBV11-2	TRBD2	.	CASSRQVLAGGTDTQYF	TGTGCCAGCAGCCGCCAGGTTCTCGCGGGGGGCACAGATACGCAGTATTTT
TRBJ2-3	TRBV3-1	TRBD2	few	CASRDYGTDTQYF	TGTGCCAGCCGGGACTACGGCACAGATACGCAGTATTTT
TRBJ1-5	TRBV6-6	.	.	CASSFGLGNQPQHF	TGTGCCAGCAGTTTTGGATTGGGCAATCAGCCCCAGCATTTT
TRBJ2-1	TRBV3-1	TRBD2	.	CASSHTSGAYNEQFF	TGTGCCAGCAGCCATACTAGCGGGGCCTACAATGAGCAGTTCTTC
TRBJ1-5	TRBV12-3/TRBV12-4	TRBD1	.	CASSTDRVFNQPQHF	TGTGCCAGCAGCACGGACAGGGTCTTCAATCAGCCCCAGCATTTT
TRBJ2-1	TRBV12-3/TRBV12-4	.	.	CASRLTQRGQEQFF	TGTGCCAGCAGGTTAACTCAGCGGGGACAAGAGCAGTTCTTC
TRBJ2-1	TRBV7-9	.	.	CASSSPRGQNNNEQFF	TGTGCCAGCAGCTCCCCTAGGGGACAAAACAACAATGAGCAGTTCTTC
TRBJ2-7	TRBV4-1	.	.	CASSSVALTLEQYF	TGCGCCAGCAGCTCAGTAGCGCTTACACTTGAGCAGTACTTC
TRBJ2-6	TRBV5-1	TRBD1	.	CASSPPGQGIAGANVLTF	TGCGCCAGCAGCCCCCCGGGACAGGGGATCGCCGGGGCCAACGTCCTGACTTTC
TRBJ1-6	TRBV12-3/TRBV12-4	.	few	CASVHGLHNSPLHF	TGTGCCAGCGTTCACGGGCTCCATAATTCACCCCTCCACTTT
TRBJ2-5	TRBV7-9	.	.	CASSLAVGPATQYF	TGTGCCAGCAGCTTAGCGGTAGGACCTGCGACCCAGTACTTC
TRBJ2-3	TRBV2	TRBD2	.	CASSPRLAGDTQYF	TGTGCCAGCAGTCCTCGCCTAGCGGGAGATACGCAGTATTTT
TRBJ2-5	TRBV11-2	TRBD2	.	CASSLLASGSSETQYF	TGTGCCAGCAGCTTATTGGCTAGCGGGAGTTCGGAGACCCAGTACTTC
TRBJ2-7	TRBV10-3	.	.	CAISEAGSYEQYF	TGTGCCATCAGTGAAGCCGGCTCCTACGAGCAGTACTTC
TRBJ2-1	TRBV7-6	TRBD1	.	CASSSPWDSSYNEQFF	TGTGCCAGCAGCTCCCCCTGGGACAGCTCCTACAATGAGCAGTTCTTC
TRBJ2-1	TRBV5-1	.	.	CASSLEGVSEQFF	TGCGCCAGCAGCTTGGAGGGGGTCAGTGAGCAGTTCTTC
TRBJ2-5	TRBV5-5	TRBD2	few	CASSLTSGIFQETQYF	TGTGCCAGCAGCTTGACTAGCGGGATCTTCCAAGAGACCCAGTACTTC
TRBJ1-5	TRBV6-1	.	.	CASRGLTTRSNQPQHF	TGTGCCAGCAGAGGACTTACGACGCGGTCCAATCAGCCCCAGCATTTT
TRBJ2-7	TRBV11-2	.	.	CASSFLGSSPYEQYF	TGTGCCAGCAGCTTCCTGGGCAGCTCCCCCTACGAGCAGTACTTC
TRBJ2-1	TRBV9	TRBD1	.	CASSMYRGQDNEQFF	TGTGCCAGCAGCATGTACAGGGGGCAGGACAATGAGCAGTTCTTC
TRBJ2-5	TRBV6-5	TRBD1	.	CASSYTHGTGQETQYF	TGTGCCAGCAGTTACACACACGGGACAGGGCAAGAGACCCAGTACTTC
TRBJ2-5	TRBV14	.	.	CASSQAGNKETQYF	TGTGCCAGCAGCCAAGCGGGCAATAAAGAGACCCAGTACTTC
TRBJ2-1	TRBV29-1	.	.	CSVGQGGRMNEQFF	TGCAGCGTTGGGCAGGGTGGTAGGATGAATGAGCAGTTCTTC
TRBJ2-1	TRBV6-2/TRBV6-3	TRBD1	.	CASSDLKDRVAYNEQFF	TGTGCCAGCAGTGACCTCAAAGACAGGGTCGCCTACAATGAGCAGTTCTTC
TRBJ2-1	TRBV12-3/TRBV12-4	.	.	CASSFLTGVSYNEQFF	TGTGCCAGCAGTTTCCTAACAGGCGTCTCCTACAATGAGCAGTTCTTC
TRBJ2-1	TRBV12-3/TRBV12-4	TRBD2	.	CASSFPGGWYNEQFF	TGTGCCAGCAGTTTCCCGGGGGGATGGTACAATGAGCAGTTCTTC
TRBJ2-3	TRBV7-8	.	.	CASSPSRIGDTQYF	TGTGCCAGCAGCCCTTCTCGAATCGGGGATACGCAGTATTTT
TRBJ2-4	TRBV20-1	.	.	CSARAGLAKNIQYF	TGCAGTGCTAGAGCGGGTCTAGCCAAAAACATTCAGTACTTC
TRBJ2-3	TRBV9	.	.	CASSVAPSTDTQYF	TGTGCCAGCAGCGTAGCTCCGAGCACAGATACGCAGTATTTT
TRBJ2-3	TRBV5-1	.	few	CASSFSSMGGTDTQYF	TGCGCCAGCAGCTTTTCCAGCATGGGGGGCACAGATACGCAGTATTTT
TRBJ2-7	TRBV2	TRBD1	.	CASTTDRGSYEQYF	TGTGCCAGCACCACGGACAGGGGGTCCTACGAGCAGTACTTC
TRBJ2-1	TRBV4-1	TRBD2	.	CASSHPQAGTNNEQFF	TGCGCCAGCAGCCATCCTCAGGCGGGGACTAACAATGAGCAGTTCTTC
TRBJ2-1	TRBV12-3/TRBV12-4	TRBD2	few	CASSLGPGGYYNEQFF	TGTGCCAGCAGTTTAGGTCCGGGAGGGTACTACAATGAGCAGTTCTTC
TRBJ2-7	TRBV12-3/TRBV12-4	TRBD1	few	CASSLRDRYEQYF	TGTGCCAGCAGTTTAAGGGACAGGTACGAGCAGTACTTC
TRBJ1-2	TRBV30	.	.	CAWTPPGFYYGYTF	TGTGCCTGGACCCCTCCGGGGTTCTACTATGGCTACACCTTC
TRBJ1-5	TRBV7-9	.	.	CASSPPDTTQHF	TGTGCCAGCAGTCCCCCCGATACAACCCAGCATTTT
TRBJ2-7	TRBV25-1	.	.	CASSENGGYEQYF	TGTGCCAGCAGTGAAAACGGGGGCTACGAGCAGTACTTC
TRBJ2-7	TRBV12-3/TRBV12-4	TRBD2	.	CASSRSGSPSYEQYF	TGTGCCAGCAGCCGTAGCGGGAGTCCCTCCTACGAGCAGTACTTC
TRBJ1-1	TRBV29-1	.	.	CSFRGGTEAFF	TGCAGCTTTCGAGGGGGAACTGAAGCTTTCTTT